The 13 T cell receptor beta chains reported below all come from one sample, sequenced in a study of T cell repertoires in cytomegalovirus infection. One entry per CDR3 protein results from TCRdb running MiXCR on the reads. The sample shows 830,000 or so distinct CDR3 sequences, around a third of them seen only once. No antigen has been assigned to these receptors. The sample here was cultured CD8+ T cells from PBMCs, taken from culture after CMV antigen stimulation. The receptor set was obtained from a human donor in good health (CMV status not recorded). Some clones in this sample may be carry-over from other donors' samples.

CDR3 residues: CSATSGVAATDTQYF. The DNA of the CDR3 is TGCAGTGCCACCTCAGGGGTAGCGGCCACAGATACGCAGTATTTT. This chain connects TRBV20-1 to TRBJ2-3; either TRBD1 or TRBD2 may supply D (6 bases each). Germline V CDR1 and CDR2: DFQATT, SNEGSKA (reference sequence). CDR3 size: 15 residues. V was pared by 6 bases and J by 2 bases, with 18 bases between.

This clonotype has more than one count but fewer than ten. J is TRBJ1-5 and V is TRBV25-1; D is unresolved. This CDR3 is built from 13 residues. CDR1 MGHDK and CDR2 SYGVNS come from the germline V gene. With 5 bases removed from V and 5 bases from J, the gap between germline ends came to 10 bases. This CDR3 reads CASSPLGYQPQHF. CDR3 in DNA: TGTGCCAGCAGTCCCCTGGGCTATCAGCCCCAGCATTTT.

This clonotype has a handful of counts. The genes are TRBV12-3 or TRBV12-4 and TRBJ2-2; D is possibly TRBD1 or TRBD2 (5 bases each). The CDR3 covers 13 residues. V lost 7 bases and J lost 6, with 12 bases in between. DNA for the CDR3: TGTGCCAGCACCCACGGGGCCGCCGGGGAGCTGTTTTTT. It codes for CASTHGAAGELFF.

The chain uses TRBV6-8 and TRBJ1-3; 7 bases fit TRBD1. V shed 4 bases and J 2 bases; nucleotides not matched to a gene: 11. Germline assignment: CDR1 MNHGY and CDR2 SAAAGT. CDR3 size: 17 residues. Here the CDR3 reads CASSSAAYGTAGNTIYF. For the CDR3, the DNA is TGTGCCAGCAGTTCCGCTGCCTACGGGACAGCTGGAAACACCATATATTTT.

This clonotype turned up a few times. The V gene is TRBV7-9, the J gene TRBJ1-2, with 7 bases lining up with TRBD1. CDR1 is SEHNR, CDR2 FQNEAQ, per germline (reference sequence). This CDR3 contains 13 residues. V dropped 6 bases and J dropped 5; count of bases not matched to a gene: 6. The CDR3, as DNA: TGTGCCAGCAGACCACAGGGGAGGTATGGCTACACCTTC. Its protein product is CASRPQGRYGYTF. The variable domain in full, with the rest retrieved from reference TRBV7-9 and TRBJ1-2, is DTGVSQNPRHKITKRGQNVTFRCDPISEHNRLYWYRQTLGQGPEFLTYFQNEAQLEKSRLLSDRFSAERPKGSFSTLEIQRTEQGDSAMYLCASRPQGRYGYTFGSGTRLTVV.

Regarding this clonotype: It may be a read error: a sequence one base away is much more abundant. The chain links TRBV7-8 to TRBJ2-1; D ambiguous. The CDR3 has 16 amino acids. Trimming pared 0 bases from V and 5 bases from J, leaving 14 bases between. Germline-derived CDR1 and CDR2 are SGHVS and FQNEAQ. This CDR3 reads CASSLAYLSVDNEQFF. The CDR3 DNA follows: TGTGCCAGCAGCTTAGCCTACTTGTCAGTTGACAATGAGCAGTTCTTC.

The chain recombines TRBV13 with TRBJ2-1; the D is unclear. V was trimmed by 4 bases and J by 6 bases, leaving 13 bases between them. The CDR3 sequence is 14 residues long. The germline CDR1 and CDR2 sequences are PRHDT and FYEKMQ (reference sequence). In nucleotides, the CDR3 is TGTGCCAGCAGCTCCGGGCTAGGTATCAATGAGCAGTTCTTC. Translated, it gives CASSSGLGINEQFF. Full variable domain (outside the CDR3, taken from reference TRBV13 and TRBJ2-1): AAGVIQSPRHLIKEKRETATLKCYPIPRHDTVYWYQQGPGQDPQFLISFYEKMQSDKGSIPDRFSAQQFSDYHSELNMSSLELGDSALYFCASSSGLGINEQFFGPGTRLTVL.

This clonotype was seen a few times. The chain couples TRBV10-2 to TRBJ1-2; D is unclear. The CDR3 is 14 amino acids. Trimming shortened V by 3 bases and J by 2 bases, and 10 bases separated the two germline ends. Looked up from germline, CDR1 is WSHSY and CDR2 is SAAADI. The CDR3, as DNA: TGCGCCAGCAGTGAAGGCAGCACAAACTATGGCTACACCTTC. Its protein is CASSEGSTNYGYTF.

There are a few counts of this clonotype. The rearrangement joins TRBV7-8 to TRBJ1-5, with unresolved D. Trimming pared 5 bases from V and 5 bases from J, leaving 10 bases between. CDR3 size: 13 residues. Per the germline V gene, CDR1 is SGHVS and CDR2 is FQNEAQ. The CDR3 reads CASSTFDHQPQHF. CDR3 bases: TGTGCCAGCAGCACATTCGACCATCAGCCCCAGCATTTT.

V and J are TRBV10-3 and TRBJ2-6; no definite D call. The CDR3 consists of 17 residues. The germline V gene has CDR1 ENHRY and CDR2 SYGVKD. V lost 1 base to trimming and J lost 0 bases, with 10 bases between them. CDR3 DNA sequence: TGTGCCATCAGTGAGTGGGAACCTAGCTCTGGGGCCAACGTCCTGACTTTC. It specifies CAISEWEPSSGANVLTF.

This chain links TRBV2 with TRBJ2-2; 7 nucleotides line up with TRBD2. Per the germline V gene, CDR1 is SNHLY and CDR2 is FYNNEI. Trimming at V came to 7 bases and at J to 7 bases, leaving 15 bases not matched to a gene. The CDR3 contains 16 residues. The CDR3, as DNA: TGTGCCAGCAAACTTGCTTGGCGGGAGCGAGGCGGGGAGCTGTTTTTT. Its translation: CASKLAWRERGGELFF. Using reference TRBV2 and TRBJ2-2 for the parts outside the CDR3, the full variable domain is EPEVTQTPSHQVTQMGQEVILRCVPISNHLYFYWYRQILGQKVEFLVSFYNNEISEKSEIFDDQFSVERPDGSNFTLKIRSTKLEDSAMYFCASKLAWRERGGELFFGEGSRLTVL.

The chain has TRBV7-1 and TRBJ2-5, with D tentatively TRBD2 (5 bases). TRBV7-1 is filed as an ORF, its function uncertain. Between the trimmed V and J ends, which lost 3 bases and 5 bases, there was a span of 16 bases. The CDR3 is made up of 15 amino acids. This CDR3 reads CASSSRTVTGETQYF. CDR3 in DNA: TGTGCCAGCAGCTCTCGGACTGTCACTGGGGAGACCCAGTACTTC.

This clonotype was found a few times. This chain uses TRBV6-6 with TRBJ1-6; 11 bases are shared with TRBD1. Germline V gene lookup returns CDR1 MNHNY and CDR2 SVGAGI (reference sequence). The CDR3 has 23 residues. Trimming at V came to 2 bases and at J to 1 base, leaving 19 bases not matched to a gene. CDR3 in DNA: TGTGCCAGCAGTTACATTTTCCCCGGACAGGGGGCGAGAAAGGGTTCCTATAATTCACCCCTCCACTTT. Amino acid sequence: CASSYIFPGQGARKGSYNSPLHF.